Presented here are 29 T cell receptor beta chains from one specimen sequenced in a study of blood T cell repertoires in COVID-19. Profiling relied on immunoSEQ multiplex PCR, and the TCRdb table lists in-frame clones only, not all of them. The table shows 80,000 to 100,000 clones, with about nine tenths occurring only once. Source material: peripheral blood. All receptors derive from a man in his fifties with acute or convalescent COVID-19.

The chain carries TRBV7-8 and TRBJ2-7; no firm D call. The CDR3 is 16 amino acids. Trimming left V 5 bases short and J 0 bases short, with 17 bases between. The germline gives CDR1 SGHVS, CDR2 FQNEAQ. DNA for the CDR3: TGTGCCAGCAGCCCCAGACGGAGACCTTACTCCTACGAGCAGTACTTC. Its protein product is CASSPRRRPYSYEQYF.

The V and J genes are TRBV7-2 and TRBJ1-3, with 8 nucleotides matching TRBD1. In germline, CDR1 is SGHTA, CDR2 FQGNSA. This CDR3 has 16 amino acids. The V and J ends lost 1 base and 4 bases, in that order; junction bases with no gene match: 6. The CDR3 loop is CASSLDSTGAGNTIYF. The CDR3 DNA follows: TGTGCCAGCAGCTTAGATTCGACAGGGGCGGGAAACACCATATATTTT. Supplemented by reference TRBV7-2 and TRBJ1-3, the full variable domain reads GAGVSQSPSNKVTEKGKDVELRCDPISGHTALYWYRQSLGQGLEFLIYFQGNSAPDKSGLPSDRFSAERTGGSVSTLTIQRTQQEDSAVYLCASSLDSTGAGNTIYFGEGSWLTVV.

This clone has just a few counts. This chain links TRBV3-1 (or the pseudogene TRBV3-2) with TRBJ1-2, with D possibly TRBD1 on 5 matching bases. Germline V CDR1 and CDR2: LGHDT, YNNKEL (reference sequence). The CDR3 consists of 15 residues. Trimming removed 0 bases from V and 1 base from J, with 9 bases in between. The DNA of the CDR3 is TGTGCCAGCAGCCAAGACGGACAAAATAACTATGGCTACACCTTC. Translation: CASSQDGQNNYGYTF.

This sequence joins TRBV27 and TRBJ1-1, with TRBD1 matching over 7 bases. With V trimmed by 6 bases and J by 1 base, 2 bases remained unmatched. Germline assignment: CDR1 MNHEY and CDR2 SMNVEV (reference sequence). The CDR3 consists of 13 residues. CDR3 DNA sequence: TGTGCCAGCAGGGACAGGAAGAACACTGAAGCTTTCTTT. It is translated as CASRDRKNTEAFF.

The genes are TRBV25-1 and TRBJ1-2; no clear D gene. The V end lost 5 bases, the J end lost 8 bases, and 9 bases lay between the germline ends. The CDR3 runs to 11 residues. The germline CDR1 and CDR2 sequences are MGHDK and SYGVNS. This CDR3 reads CASSPGVGYTF. DNA for the CDR3: TGTGCCAGCAGTCCCGGGGTGGGCTACACCTTC.

This clone was seen a few times. The gene calls are TRBV19 and TRBJ1-5, with unresolved D. Germline-derived CDR1 and CDR2 are LNHDA and SQIVND (reference sequence). V shed 0 bases and J shed 4 bases, with 10 bases lying between them. This CDR3 has 15 residues. Here the CDR3 reads CASSIDLGANQPQHF. In nucleotides, the CDR3 is TGTGCCAGTAGTATAGATCTGGGCGCTAATCAGCCCCAGCATTTT.

The chain links TRBV15 to TRBJ2-5; D is perhaps TRBD1 (6 bases). The CDR3 covers 14 residues. V dropped 1 base and J dropped 5 bases, with 11 bases sitting between them. From germline, CDR1 is LNHNV and CDR2 YYDKDF (reference sequence). CDR3 sequence (DNA): TGTGCCACCAGCAGAGCTGGGGGCGAGGAGACCCAGTACTTC. It codes for CATSRAGGEETQYF.

The chain carries TRBV29-1 and TRBJ2-7; TRBD2 might be the D (6 bases). The germline V gene has CDR1 SQVTM and CDR2 ANQGSEA. This CDR3 has 13 residues. V dropped 7 bases and J dropped 1 base, with 14 bases sitting between them. The DNA for the CDR3 is TGCAGCGCTATGCGGGGTGAGTCCTACGAGCAGTACTTC. Translating it yields CSAMRGESYEQYF.

CDR3 bases: TGTGCCAGCCACCGGGAGGGGACTAGCGGGAGCCCCTACAATGAGCAGTTCTTC. Its translation is CASHREGTSGSPYNEQFF. This chain uses TRBV5-6 with TRBJ2-1; the match to TRBD2 covers 14 bases. Germline V gene sequence: CDR1 SGHDT, CDR2 YYEEEE. The CDR3 consists of 18 residues. V lost 7 bases, J lost 2 bases, and 11 bases stayed unmatched.

The chain combines TRBV19 with TRBJ2-1, with TRBD2 matching 8 bases. Germline V lookup: CDR1 LNHDA, CDR2 SQIVND (reference sequence). V dropped 3 bases and J dropped 4; count of bases not matched to a gene: 5. The CDR3 length is 15 residues. CDR3 amino acids: CASSIGAGEYNEQFF. Written as DNA, the CDR3 is TGTGCCAGTAGTATCGGAGCGGGAGAGTACAATGAGCAGTTCTTC.

The genes are TRBV30 and TRBJ2-3; TRBD2 matches 11 bases. Germline loops: CDR1 GTSNPN, CDR2 SVGIG (reference sequence). This CDR3 is 16 amino acids long. After removal of 0 bases from V and 0 bases from J, the junction contained 2 bases not matched to a gene. CDR3 residues: CAWSVGTSGSTDTQYF. CDR3 DNA: TGTGCCTGGAGTGTCGGGACTAGCGGAAGCACAGATACGCAGTATTTT.

CDR3 DNA: TGTGCCAGCTCACCGAATACCGTTAGAGGGGGCAACGAGCAGTACTTC. Translation: CASSPNTVRGGNEQYF. J is TRBJ2-7 and V is TRBV18; TRBD1 matches 7 bases. The CDR3 contains 16 residues. Germline V gene sequence: CDR1 KGHSH, CDR2 LQKENI. J lost 5 bases, V lost 3 bases, and 13 bases had no gene match.

This chain joins TRBV7-9 and TRBJ1-2; 8 bases match TRBD1. Germline V gene sequence: CDR1 SEHNR, CDR2 FQNEAQ (reference sequence). V lost 2 bases to trimming and J lost 0 bases; unmatched junction nucleotides: 8. The CDR3 covers 17 residues. The CDR3: CASSLRAGTGPNYGYTF. CDR3 in DNA: TGTGCCAGCAGCTTAAGAGCCGGGACAGGCCCTAACTATGGCTACACCTTC.

V usage is TRBV7-2 and J usage is TRBJ2-7; TRBD2 matches at 10 bases. The trim removed 1 base at V and 2 bases at J, leaving 5 bases unmatched. The CDR3 is made up of 16 amino acids. Germline V gives CDR1 SGHTA, CDR2 FQGNSA. The CDR3 DNA sequence: TGTGCCAGCAGCTTAGTCCCAGCGGGAGGGCCCTACGAGCAGTACTTC. Protein sequence: CASSLVPAGGPYEQYF.

The rearrangement links TRBV18 to TRBJ1-5; the D is unclear. The ends were cut back, 2 bases at V and 3 bases at J, with 8 bases in the middle. CDR1 and CDR2 (germline): KGHSH, LQKENI. This CDR3 spans 14 amino acids. The CDR3 region is CASSPGAPNQPQHF. The CDR3 DNA reads TGTGCCAGCTCACCAGGAGCCCCCAATCAGCCCCAGCATTTT.

J is TRBJ2-7 and V is TRBV19, with 8 bases identical to TRBD1. This CDR3 comprises 15 residues. V lost 4 bases and J lost 3; bases outside the gene matches: 8. Germline-derived CDR1 and CDR2 are LNHDA and SQIVND (reference sequence). CDR3: CASSTGTGIDYEQYF. CDR3 coding DNA: TGTGCCAGTAGTACCGGGACAGGAATTGACTACGAGCAGTACTTC.

The V call is TRBV7-9, the J call TRBJ1-4; the D gene is possibly TRBD1 (5 bases). The V gene lost 1 base and the J gene lost 10 bases, with 10 bases spanning the gap. The germline V gene has CDR1 SEHNR and CDR2 FQNEAQ (reference sequence). The CDR3 has 13 residues. This chain's CDR3 is CASSLEGGVKLFF. The CDR3 coding sequence is TGTGCCAGCAGCTTAGAAGGAGGGGTAAAACTGTTTTTT. The full variable domain, in which reference TRBV7-9 and TRBJ1-4 provide the parts outside the CDR3, is DTGVSQNPRHKITKRGQNVTFRCDPISEHNRLYWYRQTLGQGPEFLTYFQNEAQLEKSRLLSDRFSAERPKGSFSTLEIQRTEQGDSAMYLCASSLEGGVKLFFGSGTQLSVL.

The chain couples TRBV14 to TRBJ2-7; 10 bases line up with TRBD1. The CDR3 has 14 residues. Germline CDR1 and CDR2: SGHDN and FVKESK. V was clipped by 4 bases and J by 4 bases; unmatched bases: 4. CDR3 nucleotides: TGTGCCAGCAGCCGACAGGGGGCTCGGTACGAGCAGTACTTC. Its translation: CASSRQGARYEQYF.

V usage is TRBV15 and J usage is TRBJ1-1; D is possibly TRBD1 (6 bases). The CDR3 runs to 19 residues. Germline CDR1 LNHNV, CDR2 YYDKDF (reference sequence). With 0 bases removed from V and 4 bases from J, the gap between germline ends came to 24 bases. This chain's CDR3 is CATSRDLIYTQGNSTEAFF. The CDR3 bases are TGTGCCACCAGCAGAGATCTAATCTACACACAGGGAAACAGCACTGAAGCTTTCTTT.

This clone has a handful of counts. The rearrangement joins TRBV19 to TRBJ2-5; TRBD1 aligns across 8 bases. Germline V gene sequence: CDR1 LNHDA, CDR2 SQIVND (reference sequence). V gave up 0 bases and J gave up 6 bases; unmatched junction bases: 6. The CDR3 consists of 15 residues. The CDR3 sequence is CASSIEGQGGKTQYF. The CDR3 DNA is TGTGCCAGTAGTATAGAAGGACAGGGAGGAAAGACCCAGTACTTC. Based on the CDR3 plus reference TRBV19 and TRBJ2-5, the full variable domain is DGGITQSPKYLFRKEGQNVTLSCEQNLNHDAMYWYRQDPGQGLRLIYYSQIVNDFQKGDIAEGYSVSREKKESFPLTVTSAQKNPTAFYLCASSIEGQGGKTQYFGPGTRLLVL.

The chain has TRBV5-6 and TRBJ1-5, with 7 positions matching TRBD1. V was pared by 4 bases and J by 7 bases, with 8 bases of the junction left unmatched. This CDR3 spans 14 amino acids. The germline CDR1 and CDR2 sequences are SGHDT and YYEEEE. The CDR3 loop is CASSARDRQQPQHF. The CDR3 DNA sequence: TGTGCCAGCAGCGCAAGGGACAGACAACAGCCCCAGCATTTT.

J is TRBJ2-1 and V is TRBV27; TRBD1 is a possible D gene (5 bases). Germline V gene sequence: CDR1 MNHEY, CDR2 SMNVEV (reference sequence). V was trimmed by 3 bases and J by 6 bases, leaving 12 bases between them. CDR3 length: 14 residues. The CDR3 coding sequence is TGTGCCAGCAGTTTCCTCGCAGACAGCAATGAGCAGTTCTTC. It is translated as CASSFLADSNEQFF.

The count of this clone is one. The chain has TRBV10-3 and TRBJ2-1; 7 bases map to TRBD2. The CDR3 extends over 15 amino acids. With 7 bases clipped from V and 5 bases from J, the junction kept 11 bases outside the gene matches. CDR1 and CDR2 (germline): ENHRY, SYGVKD. The CDR3 loop is CAIKNSGSPHNEQFF. The CDR3 DNA reads as TGTGCCATCAAGAATAGCGGGTCCCCCCACAATGAGCAGTTCTTC.

V usage is TRBV19 and J usage is TRBJ1-4, with unresolved D. Per germline, CDR1 LNHDA and CDR2 SQIVND (reference sequence). Trimming pared 9 bases from V and 8 bases from J, leaving 19 bases between. The CDR3 runs 14 residues. CDR3 sequence: CASGGPHAREKLFF. CDR3 DNA sequence: TGTGCCAGCGGTGGGCCCCATGCACGAGAAAAACTGTTTTTT.

The J gene is TRBJ2-7, the V gene TRBV10-3; 12 bases fit TRBD2. The germline V gene encodes CDR1 ENHRY and CDR2 SYGVKD. Germline trimming cut 3 bases from V and 5 bases from J; bases unmatched to any gene: 5. The CDR3 is made up of 15 amino acids. This chain's CDR3 is CAISDSLAGGNEQYF. CDR3 sequence (DNA): TGTGCCATCAGTGACTCACTAGCGGGAGGCAACGAGCAGTACTTC.

This clone came up a few times. This sequence joins TRBV6-6 and TRBJ2-7; 10 bases are a match to TRBD2. V lost 5 bases to trimming and J lost 5 bases; unmatched junction nucleotides: 12. Germline CDR1 is MNHNY and CDR2 is SVGAGI (reference sequence). The CDR3 has 16 amino acids. The CDR3 here is CASSPPSSGRANEQYF. CDR3 sequence (DNA): TGTGCCAGCAGTCCTCCGTCTAGCGGGAGAGCGAACGAGCAGTACTTC.

The chain recombines TRBV18 with TRBJ1-1, with 9 bases fitting TRBD1. CDR3 length: 16 residues. The germline gives CDR1 KGHSH, CDR2 LQKENI. V lost 2 bases to trimming and J lost 0 bases; unmatched junction nucleotides: 4. CDR3 loop: CASSPGQGRMNTEAFF. CDR3 coding DNA: TGTGCCAGCTCACCAGGACAGGGGAGGATGAACACTGAAGCTTTCTTT.

CDR3 nucleotides: TGTGCCAGCACTCCATCGGGACTAGCGGGAGGTTGGACCGGGGAGCTGTTTTTT. The encoded protein is CASTPSGLAGGWTGELFF. The chain has TRBV2 and TRBJ2-2; 15 bases line up with TRBD2. CDR1 is SNHLY, CDR2 FYNNEI, per germline. The trim removed 7 bases at V and 5 bases at J, leaving 11 bases unmatched. The CDR3 runs to 18 residues.

The J gene is TRBJ2-1, the V gene TRBV5-1; 7 bases map to TRBD2. V was clipped by 2 bases and J by 5 bases; unmatched bases: 13. This CDR3 region has 17 residues. Germline V lookup: CDR1 SGHRS, CDR2 YFSETQ. In DNA form, the CDR3 reads TGCGCCAGCAGCTTACGGGGCGGGAGTCTCCTGGACAATGAGCAGTTCTTC. This codes for CASSLRGGSLLDNEQFF.